This T cell receptor (beta chain) was obtained from a study of Ad26.COV2.S vaccination and SARS-CoV-2 variants. On the study more broadly: Donor participated within the Ad26.COV2.S arm of the COV1001 trial. Ad26.COV2.S shots went into the muscle once or twice, 56 days apart.

Points from the study as a whole: Post-vaccination spike-specific CD8+ and CD4+ T cell responses reportedly had substantial breadth.

A remark on this clone: What it binds is not known.

Only in-frame clones appear in the TCRdb table, and some are missing; sequencing was by immunoSEQ multiplex PCR. The table has some 350,000 clones, about 90% seen once; the top ten hold around 5%. V lost 4 bases and J lost 8; bases outside the gene matches: 12. CDR3 size: 16 residues. Germline values: CDR1 MNHEY, CDR2 SVGEGT. Treatment denoted: approximately 18 received Ad26.COV2.S at low or high dose, single or two shots; about 5 received placebo; per-sample allocation not given. Sampling was done on day 63 after the first vaccine or placebo injection. At a Boston site, the person donating was an adult of 18-55 years.

The rearrangement uses TRBV6-2 or TRBV6-3 and TRBJ2-1; 9 bases align to TRBD2. This TCR was sampled from a person between 18 and 65 years old who received the Ad26.COV2.S COVID-19 vaccine or a placebo. Sequencing was performed on peripheral blood, taken in a trial of Ad26.COV2.S vaccine versus placebo. CDR3 protein: CASSLERGEPSDEQFF. CDR3 sequence (DNA): TGTGCCAGCAGTTTGGAGCGGGGGGAACCTTCGGATGAGCAGTTCTTC.